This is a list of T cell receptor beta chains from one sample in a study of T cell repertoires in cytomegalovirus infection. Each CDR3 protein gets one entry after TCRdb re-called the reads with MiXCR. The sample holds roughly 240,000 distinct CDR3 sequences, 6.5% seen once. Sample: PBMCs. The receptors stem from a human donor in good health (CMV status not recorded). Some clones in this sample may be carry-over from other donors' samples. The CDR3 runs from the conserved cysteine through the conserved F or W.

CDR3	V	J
CASSLQPSALQYF	TRBV7-3	TRBJ2-7
CASSLGAANYGYTF	TRBV28	TRBJ1-2
CASSAKSGTYYGYTF	TRBV9	TRBJ1-2
CSAGRDNYGYTF	TRBV20-1	TRBJ1-2
CASSLVPDTQYF	TRBV7-6	TRBJ2-3
CASSLGQAEGYTF	TRBV7-2	TRBJ1-2
CASSLVVSGTGGTYEQYF	TRBV11-2	TRBJ2-7
CASSSDPNDEQYF	TRBV5-1	TRBJ2-7
CSGKRGSTDTQYF	TRBV29-1	TRBJ2-3
CASSLLGPQETQYF	TRBV7-3	TRBJ2-5
CASSLDQKTQYF	TRBV5-1	TRBJ2-3
CASSPRRDRAGEQYF	TRBV7-9	TRBJ2-7
CSVGSGQGGTQYF	TRBV29-1	TRBJ2-5
CASSFQGHNQPQHF	TRBV27	TRBJ1-5
CASSLPRGLAGAVGELFF	TRBV28	TRBJ2-2
CASSLGGSGGETQYF	TRBV7-2	TRBJ2-5
CASSELVSSGYTF	TRBV25-1	TRBJ1-2
CASSLVNRGNQPQHF	TRBV7-2	TRBJ1-5
CASSQHHSRTQDYEQYF	TRBV3-1	TRBJ2-7
CASSPGLKPDTDTQYF	TRBV11-2	TRBJ2-3
CASSFIRGLDSPLHF	TRBV5-6	TRBJ1-6
CASSLGQGAGYEQYF	TRBV6-1	TRBJ2-7
CAISEQRGNPTPGTDTQYF	TRBV10-3	TRBJ2-3
CAISESWGEDEKLFF	TRBV10-3	TRBJ1-4
CASSLGLAGTGELFF	TRBV7-3	TRBJ2-2
CASSPGTGDSGELFF	TRBV11-3	TRBJ2-2
CSATGERYGYTF	TRBV29-1	TRBJ1-2
CASSTPRVNLRSSYEQYF	TRBV7-8	TRBJ2-7
CASGRAGPYEQYF	TRBV12-3/TRBV12-4	TRBJ2-7
CASSLPNRGETQYF	TRBV19	TRBJ2-5
CASRTLGLAGPNTGELFF	TRBV6-5	TRBJ2-2
CASSVQGVGNNSPLHF	TRBV2	TRBJ1-6
CSVRSSEGGSPLHF	TRBV20-1	TRBJ1-6
CASSRIGTPDSGGELFF	TRBV5-1	TRBJ2-2
CASSQDGGPRGLGYTF	TRBV4-3	TRBJ1-2
CASSLTRGNYGYTF	TRBV12-3/TRBV12-4	TRBJ1-2
CASSFPLRGAEAFF	TRBV19	TRBJ1-1
CSVEPTGRIGEQYF	TRBV29-1	TRBJ2-7
CASSYSKGTGVSEAFF	TRBV6-6	TRBJ1-1
CSVARGPEKLFF	TRBV29-1	TRBJ1-4
CSVRYAEQFF	TRBV29-1	TRBJ2-1
CASSSIAGTDTQYF	TRBV7-3	TRBJ2-3
CASSLEGPAKNIQYF	TRBV7-9	TRBJ2-4
CASTDPNTGELFF	TRBV9	TRBJ2-2
CASSDARGQGSYGYTF	TRBV6-2/TRBV6-3	TRBJ1-2
CSARPFGEQFF	TRBV20-1	TRBJ2-1
CASSGVTGNQPQHF	TRBV6-2/TRBV6-3	TRBJ1-5
CASSALDTPTNEKLFF	TRBV5-1	TRBJ1-4
CASSPYGQGKVDF	TRBV9	TRBJ2-3
CASSLWPGNREQFF	TRBV5-6	TRBJ2-1
CSAETGGSDNQPQHF	TRBV20-1	TRBJ1-5
CASSFERANYGYTF	TRBV7-2	TRBJ1-2
CASSPGQGGRQFF	TRBV19	TRBJ2-1
CASTLTGVYNEQFF	TRBV5-1	TRBJ2-1